The source of this T cell receptor (beta chain) is a study of T cell responses to AZD1222 COVID-19 vaccine. Study-level results: Unmutated variant regions reportedly attract nearly half of all spike-specific TCRs. Possibly, clonal diversity was underestimated; donors were largely white British and included more females. Spike-specific TCR breadth and depth were elevated following two AZD1222 doses.

Measured with immunoSEQ multiplex PCR; TCRdb has only the in-frame clones, and not every one. The table records around 190,000 clones, 90% to 95% of them present only once. About this clone itself: Its cognate antigen is unknown.

V was pared by 2 bases and J by 10 bases, with 10 bases of the junction left unmatched. The CDR3 is 14 amino acids. Germline assignment: CDR1 LNHDA and CDR2 SQIVND (reference sequence). Sequencing was performed on peripheral blood, taken 28 days after the second AZD1222 dose. The chain joins TRBV19 to TRBJ1-1, with 7 bases that match TRBD1. This sequence was found in an adult who received the AZD1222 COVID-19 vaccine. The CDR3 nucleotides are TGTGCCAGTAGTATAATGAGTTCTCAGGGGGTAGCTTTCTTT. As protein: CASSIMSSQGVAFF.